Presented here are 5 T cell receptor beta chains from one specimen sequenced in a study of CD8+CD57+ T cells in acquired aplastic anemia. Genomic DNA templated the TCR beta VDJ and CDR3 profiling. TCRdb re-called the reads with MiXCR, one entry per CDR3 protein. The sample lists a few hundred thousand distinct CDR3 sequences; around 30% were seen once. CD8+CD57+ cell expansion had been shown by flow cytometry in patients chosen for sequencing. The material sequenced was sorted CD4+, CD8+, or CD8+CD57+ T cells (not recorded which) from PBMCs. These receptors were obtained from a human donor with aplastic anemia.

This chain connects TRBV9 to TRBJ2-7, with TRBD1 as a possible D gene (6 bases). The CDR3 totals 13 residues. V was clipped by 6 bases and J by 1 base, with 11 bases between them. The germline V gene encodes CDR1 SGDLS and CDR2 YYNGEE. The CDR3 sequence: CASTRGFSYEQYF. The CDR3 DNA reads TGTGCCAGCACCAGGGGTTTTTCCTACGAGCAGTACTTC. Using reference TRBV9 and TRBJ2-7 for the parts outside the CDR3, the full variable domain is DSGVTQTPKHLITATGQRVTLRCSPRSGDLSVYWYQQSLDQGLQFLIQYYNGEERAKGNILERFSAQQFPDLHSELNLSSLELGDSALYFCASTRGFSYEQYFGPGTRLTVT.

This clonotype was counted a single time. This sequence joins TRBV6-1 and TRBJ2-3, with 7 bases fitting TRBD2. CDR3 length: 14 amino acids. Germline CDR1 and CDR2: MNHNS and SASEGT. Losses at the gene ends were 3 bases for V and 3 bases for J; bases not matched to a gene: 3. The CDR3 DNA reads TGTGCCAGCAGTGAGAGCGGGGCGACAGATACGCAGTATTTT. It translates to CASSESGATDTQYF.

The chain has TRBV29-1 and TRBJ2-5, with TRBD2 as a possible D gene (5 bases). From germline, CDR1 is SQVTM and CDR2 ANQGSEA. Between the trimmed V and J ends, which lost 4 bases and 4 bases, there was a span of 7 bases. This CDR3 region has 11 residues. CDR3 sequence: CSVVGVETQYF. CDR3 sequence (DNA): TGCAGCGTTGTCGGGGTAGAGACCCAGTACTTC.

The chain links TRBV12-3 or TRBV12-4 to TRBJ1-1, with D uncertain. The CDR3 is 12 residues long. V was pared by 3 bases and J by 11 bases, with 13 bases between. The CDR3 sequence is CASSFGVLHAFF. The CDR3 nucleotides are TGTGCCAGCAGTTTCGGTGTGCTCCACGCTTTCTTT.

This clonotype appeared many times. A read error may account for a junction end that differs from germline. The chain uses TRBV2 and TRBJ2-5, with D perhaps matching TRBD1 or TRBD2 (5 bases each). The CDR3 contains 12 residues. Looked up from germline, CDR1 is SNHLY and CDR2 is FYNNEI. CDR3 residues: CASSERGRSRNF. CDR3 bases: TGTGCCAGCAGTGAAAGGGGACGCAGTCGTAACTTC.